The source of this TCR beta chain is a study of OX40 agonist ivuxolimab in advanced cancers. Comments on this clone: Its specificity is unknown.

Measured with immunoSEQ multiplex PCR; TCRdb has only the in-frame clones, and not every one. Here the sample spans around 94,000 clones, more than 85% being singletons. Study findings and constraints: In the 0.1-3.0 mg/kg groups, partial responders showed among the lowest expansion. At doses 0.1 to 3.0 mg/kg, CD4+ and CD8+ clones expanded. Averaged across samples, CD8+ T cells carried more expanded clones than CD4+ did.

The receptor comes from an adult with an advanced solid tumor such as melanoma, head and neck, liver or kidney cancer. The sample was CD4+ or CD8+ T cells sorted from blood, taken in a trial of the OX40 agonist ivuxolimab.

The CDR3 DNA sequence: TGTGCCAGCAGCTTAGTAGCGGGAGGGCCCAGTGAGCAGTTCTTC. This encodes CASSLVAGGPSEQFF. V is TRBV7-6 and J is TRBJ2-1, with 11 nucleotides matching TRBD2. Germline-derived CDR1 and CDR2 are SGHVS and FNYEAQ. The ends lost 1 base at V and 9 bases at J; junction bases unmatched: 5. CDR3 size: 15 residues.